This TCR beta chain was profiled in a study of shared clonotypes between healthy human individuals. Sequencing was performed with immunoSEQ multiplex PCR; in TCRdb, only in-frame clones are kept and a portion is missing. Of about 2 million clones detected, over 85% appear once; the ten largest clones hold approximately 1.2%. Selected positively for CCR7 and CD45RO-negative, naive CD8 cells excluded terminally differentiated effector memory CD45RA+ cells. CDR1 and CDR2 from the germline V gene are SEHNR and FQNEAQ (reference sequence). The CDR3 runs to 12 residues. The V end was cut by 4 bases, the J end by 10 bases, with 13 bases between.

The receptor's source is a man between 18 and 35 years old in good health. Sequenced material: naive CD8+ T cells sorted from blood. The genes are TRBV7-9 and TRBJ1-1; D unclear. The CDR3 DNA is TGTGCCAGCAGCTCGGAGTCCGGGGTAGCTTTCTTT. It encodes CASSSESGVAFF.